The TCR beta chain described here comes from a study of long-term antiretroviral therapy in people with HIV. The CDR3 has 15 residues. CDR1 is KGHSH, CDR2 LQKENI, per germline. The V gene lost 0 bases and the J gene lost 4 bases, with 11 bases spanning the gap. An immunoSEQ assay, version v3.0, was performed at survey level. Some clones are missing from TCRdb's copy, which holds only in-frame ones; the method was immunoSEQ multiplex PCR. The sample includes around 30,000 clones, 70% to 90% seen only once; the top ten take 10% to 15%. V gene TRBV18 combines with J gene TRBJ2-3; maybe TRBD1 (6 bases). This clonotype was sampled from a man between 18 and 35 years old with HIV. The material sequenced was unsorted PBMCs, taken 1.1 years after starting antiretroviral therapy. The CDR3 is CASSPPLQGSDTQYF. For the CDR3, the DNA is TGTGCCAGCTCACCACCGTTACAGGGTTCAGATACGCAGTATTTT.